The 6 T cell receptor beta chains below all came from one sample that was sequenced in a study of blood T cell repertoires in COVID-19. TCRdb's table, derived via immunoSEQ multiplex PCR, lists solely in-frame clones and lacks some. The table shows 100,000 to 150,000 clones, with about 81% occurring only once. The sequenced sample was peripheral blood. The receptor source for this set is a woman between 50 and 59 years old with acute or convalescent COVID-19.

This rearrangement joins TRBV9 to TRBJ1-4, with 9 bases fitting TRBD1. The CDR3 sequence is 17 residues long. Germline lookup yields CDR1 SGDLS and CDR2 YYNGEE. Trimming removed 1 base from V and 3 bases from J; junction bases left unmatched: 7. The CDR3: CASSVSTGTGSNEKLFF. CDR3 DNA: TGTGCCAGCAGCGTAAGCACAGGGACAGGGTCTAATGAAAAACTGTTTTTT. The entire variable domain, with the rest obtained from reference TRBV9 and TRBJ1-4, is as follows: DSGVTQTPKHLITATGQRVTLRCSPRSGDLSVYWYQQSLDQGLQFLIQYYNGEERAKGNILERFSAQQFPDLHSELNLSSLELGDSALYFCASSVSTGTGSNEKLFFGSGTQLSVL.

In nucleotides, the CDR3 is TGTGCCAGCAGTGAATGGACTAGAAACACCGGGGAGCTGTTTTTT. Translation gives CASSEWTRNTGELFF. The chain couples TRBV7-6 to TRBJ2-2; 7 nucleotides line up with TRBD2. The CDR3 sequence is 15 residues long. CDR1 and CDR2 (germline): SGHVS, FNYEAQ. Germline trimming cut 6 bases from V and 2 bases from J; bases unmatched to any gene: 6.

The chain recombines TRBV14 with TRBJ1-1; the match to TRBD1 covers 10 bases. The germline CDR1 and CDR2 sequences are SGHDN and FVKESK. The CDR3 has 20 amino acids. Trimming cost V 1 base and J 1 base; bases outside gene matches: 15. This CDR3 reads CASSQVNGRDRGSWNTEAFF. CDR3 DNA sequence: TGTGCCAGCAGCCAAGTGAATGGTCGGGACAGGGGTTCGTGGAACACTGAAGCTTTCTTT.

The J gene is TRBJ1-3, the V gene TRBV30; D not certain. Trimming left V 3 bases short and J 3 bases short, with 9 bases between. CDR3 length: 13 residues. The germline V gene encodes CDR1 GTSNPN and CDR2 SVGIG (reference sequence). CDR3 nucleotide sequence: TGTGCCTGGAGGCCGATCGGTGGAAACACCATATATTTT. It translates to CAWRPIGGNTIYF.

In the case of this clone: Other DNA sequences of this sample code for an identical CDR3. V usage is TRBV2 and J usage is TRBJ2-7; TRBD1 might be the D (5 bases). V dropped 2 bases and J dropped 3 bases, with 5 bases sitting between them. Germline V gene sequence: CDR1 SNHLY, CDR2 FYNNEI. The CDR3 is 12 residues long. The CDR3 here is CASSERGYEQYF. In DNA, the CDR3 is TGTGCCAGCAGTGAAAGGGGCTACGAGCAGTACTTC.

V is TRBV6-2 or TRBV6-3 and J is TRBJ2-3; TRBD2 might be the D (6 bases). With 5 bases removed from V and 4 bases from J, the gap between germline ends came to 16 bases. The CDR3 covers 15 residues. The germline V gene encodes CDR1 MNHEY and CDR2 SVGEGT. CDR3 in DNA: TGTGCCAGCAGTCCGCCGGGACTTGGTGCAGATACGCAGTATTTT. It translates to CASSPPGLGADTQYF.